The present T cell receptor beta chain was sequenced within a study of response to subunit inactivated influenza vaccine. Trimming left V 3 bases short and J 3 bases short, with 12 bases between. The CDR3 loop spans 14 amino acids. Germline values: CDR1 MNHEY, CDR2 SMNVEV (reference sequence). This clonotype is a singleton in its sample. TCRdb itself ran the RT-PCR reads through MiXCR, one entry per CDR3 protein. The table has 500,000 to 700,000 distinct CDR3 sequences, 20% to 25% seen once. These sequences were also reported in another study, on T cells expressing NK-cell markers. That work states: TCR beta cDNA was generated via 5'RACE template switching incorporating UMIs.

The chain uses TRBV27 and TRBJ2-7; TRBD1 is a possible D gene (6 bases). The TCR comes from a man aged 50 or older who received an inactivated influenza vaccine. The sample here was CD4+ T cells sorted from PBMCs, taken about 12 days after vaccination. CDR3 protein: CASSFQDRIYEQYF. CDR3 nucleotide sequence: TGTGCCAGCAGTTTCCAGGACAGAATCTACGAGCAGTACTTC.